The text below deals with one T cell receptor beta chain. Source study methods: Estimation of nucleated cell counts was performed using reference gene primer amplification. Profiled with immunoSEQ multiplex PCR; TCRdb holds only in-frame clones, not every one. V and J calls and clone size are those listed in that table; D and trimming were worked out from the DNA. The sample lists about 130,000 clones; 85% to 90% were seen once. This record comes from a study of blood T cell repertoires in COVID-19. Study-wide context: The United States, Italy and Spain provided the acute and convalescent COVID-19 samples. T cells, B-cell-depleted T cells, or PBMCs provided the cDNA or gDNA that served as material.

This CDR3 is 15 amino acids long. Germline V gene data show CDR1 as LNHDA and CDR2 as SQIVND (reference sequence). The V and J ends lost 3 bases and 2 bases respectively, with 10 bases between them. This sequence originates from a man aged 50-59 years with active COVID-19. This sequence joins TRBV19 and TRBJ2-2; D is unresolved. The source material was peripheral blood. The chain's CDR3 is CASSMSRRNTGELFF. Written as DNA, the CDR3 is TGTGCCAGTAGTATGTCTAGACGAAACACCGGGGAGCTGTTTTTT.